This T cell receptor (beta chain) was sequenced during a study of blood T cell repertoires in COVID-19. Study context: PBMCs, B-cell-depleted T cells, or T cells were the source of the cDNA or gDNA that made up the material.

TCRdb's table, derived via immunoSEQ multiplex PCR, lists solely in-frame clones and lacks some. The sample lists 390,000 or so clones; roughly 90% were seen once. The V and J ends lost 2 bases and 3 bases, in that order; junction bases with no gene match: 9. The CDR3 sequence is 17 residues long. The germline gives CDR1 LNHDA, CDR2 SQIVND (reference sequence). Sequenced: peripheral blood. The chain carries TRBV19 and TRBJ2-1; TRBD2 matches 8 bases. This TCR derives from a woman aged 25 to 45 with active or convalescent COVID-19. The CDR3, as DNA: TGTGCCAGTAGTATAAGAGGACTAGCAAGAAGCTACAATGAGCAGTTCTTC. This encodes CASSIRGLARSYNEQFF.